The clone carrying this TCR beta chain occurred a few times. The CDR3 runs 13 residues. Trimming took 6 bases from V and 5 from J, leaving 11 bases between them. The germline CDR1 and CDR2 sequences are SEHNR and FQNEAQ (reference sequence). The data derive from a study of blood T cell repertoires in COVID-19. Overall study context: Sample material is recorded as cDNA or gDNA derived from T cells, B-cell-depleted T cells, or PBMCs.

As processed by the authors: Quantification of nucleated cells was approximated via reference gene primer amplification. The table came from immunoSEQ multiplex PCR; TCRdb's copy has only in-frame clones and leaves some out. The D gene and trimming were derived from the DNA, and the V and J assignments and clone size from that table. Of 200,000 to 250,000 clones listed, around 84% are singletons. The chain links TRBV7-9 to TRBJ2-4, with D possibly being TRBD1 (6 bases). Sample: peripheral blood. This TCR came from a man aged 50 to 60 with active or convalescent COVID-19. CDR3 loop: CASSRAGENIQYF. DNA of the CDR3: TGTGCCAGCAGTCGAGCAGGGGAAAACATTCAGTACTTC.